These 30 T cell receptor beta chains originate from one sample sequenced in a study of blood T cell repertoires in COVID-19. Method: immunoSEQ multiplex PCR; TCRdb's copy keeps in-frame clones and lacks some. The sample includes tens of thousands of clones, more than 75% of them seen just once. The sequencing sample was made of peripheral blood. These TCRs come from a woman aged 70-85 years with acute or convalescent COVID-19.

This clone was seen only a few times. The V call is TRBV10-1, the J call TRBJ2-1; the match to TRBD1 covers 8 bases. With 3 bases clipped from V and 12 bases from J, the junction kept 10 bases outside the gene matches. Germline V gene sequence: CDR1 WNHNN, CDR2 SYGVQD (reference sequence). There are 14 residues in the CDR3. CDR3: CASSEEGRGPRQFF. The CDR3 DNA reads as TGCGCCAGCAGTGAAGAGGGCAGGGGGCCTAGGCAGTTCTTC.

V and J are TRBV7-2 and TRBJ2-4; D ambiguous. V lost 5 bases and J lost 7, with 12 bases in between. From germline, CDR1 is SGHTA and CDR2 FQGNSA. This CDR3 region has 13 residues. The CDR3 sequence is CASSLSGQNIQYF. The CDR3 DNA follows: TGTGCCAGCAGCCTCTCGGGTCAGAACATTCAGTACTTC. Filled out from reference TRBV7-2 and TRBJ2-4, the complete variable domain reads GAGVSQSPSNKVTEKGKDVELRCDPISGHTALYWYRQSLGQGLEFLIYFQGNSAPDKSGLPSDRFSAERTGGSVSTLTIQRTQQEDSAVYLCASSLSGQNIQYFGAGTRLSVL.

This chain connects TRBV19 to TRBJ1-2, with D unclear. Germline CDR1 reads LNHDA; CDR2 reads SQIVND (reference sequence). V was trimmed by 5 bases and J by 8 bases, leaving 12 bases between them. The CDR3 totals 12 residues. CDR3 residues: CASSLVPNGYTF. DNA for the CDR3: TGTGCCAGTAGTCTCGTGCCTAACGGCTACACCTTC.

J is TRBJ1-5 and V is TRBV10-1, with D perhaps TRBD1 (5 bases). The CDR3 length is 13 residues. Looked up from germline, CDR1 is WNHNN and CDR2 is SYGVQD (reference sequence). Trimming pared 5 bases from V and 1 base from J, leaving 6 bases between. The chain's CDR3 is CASSRQSNQPQHF. The CDR3 coding sequence is TGCGCCAGCAGTCGACAGAGCAATCAGCCCCAGCATTTT.

The chain links TRBV2 to TRBJ1-3, with 8 nucleotides matching TRBD1. Germline CDR1 is SNHLY and CDR2 is FYNNEI. J lost 0 bases, V lost 6 bases, and 1 base had no gene match. The CDR3 contains 14 residues. The CDR3 DNA reads TGTGCCAGCAGGGGGACAGGCTCTGGAAACACCATATATTTT. As protein: CASRGTGSGNTIYF.

V usage is TRBV10-2 and J usage is TRBJ2-1, with 11 bases aligning to TRBD1. This CDR3 region has 15 residues. The ends lost 5 bases at V and 7 bases at J; junction bases unmatched: 7. The germline V gene encodes CDR1 WSHSY and CDR2 SAAADI. CDR3 nucleotide sequence: TGCGCCAGCAGTTCCGGACAGGGGGCGAGGAATGAGCAGTTCTTC. It translates to CASSSGQGARNEQFF.

This chain connects TRBV11-2 to TRBJ2-7, with TRBD2 matching 13 bases. With 5 bases clipped from V and 4 bases from J, the junction kept 5 bases outside the gene matches. Germline V gene data show CDR1 as SGHAT and CDR2 as FQNNGV. The CDR3 runs to 15 residues. CDR3 sequence reads: CASSQGLAGLYEQYV. CDR3 in DNA: TGTGCCAGCAGCCAGGGACTAGCGGGACTATACGAGCAGTACGTC.

V is TRBV2 and J is TRBJ1-1; no firm D call. V shed 4 bases and J shed 1 base, with 7 bases lying between them. Germline CDR1 is SNHLY and CDR2 is FYNNEI. This CDR3 spans 13 amino acids. CDR3 loop: CASSAEGNTEAFF. The CDR3 DNA reads as TGTGCCAGCAGTGCCGAGGGGAACACTGAAGCTTTCTTT.

The chain couples TRBV5-1 to TRBJ2-1, with a weak D call TRBD1 (5 bases). There are 13 residues in the CDR3. CDR1 is SGHRS and CDR2 is YFSETQ in the germline V gene. Trimming shortened V by 0 bases and J by 9 bases, and 10 bases separated the two germline ends. The CDR3 nucleotides are TGCGCCAGCAGCTTGGGGCAGGGCGGTGAGCAGTTCTTC. Its protein is CASSLGQGGEQFF.

The J gene is TRBJ1-2, the V gene TRBV7-2; 9 nucleotides line up with TRBD1. The germline gives CDR1 SGHTA, CDR2 FQGNSA. With 5 bases clipped from V and 8 bases from J, the junction kept 18 bases outside the gene matches. The length of the CDR3 is 17 residues. CDR3 sequence: CASSPGQGRLRVGGYTF. The CDR3 nucleotides read TGTGCCAGCAGCCCTGGACAGGGGAGATTGAGGGTGGGGGGCTACACCTTC. Based on the CDR3 plus reference TRBV7-2 and TRBJ1-2, the full variable domain is GAGVSQSPSNKVTEKGKDVELRCDPISGHTALYWYRQSLGQGLEFLIYFQGNSAPDKSGLPSDRFSAERTGGSVSTLTIQRTQQEDSAVYLCASSPGQGRLRVGGYTFGSGTRLTVV.

The count of this clone is one. The chain recombines TRBV18 with TRBJ1-3; D not certain. The CDR3 is made up of 14 amino acids. V was clipped by 4 bases and J by 0 bases, with 7 bases between them. CDR1 and CDR2 (germline): KGHSH, LQKENI. CDR3 amino acids: CASSQGDSGNTIYF. The CDR3 DNA follows: TGTGCCAGCTCACAAGGAGACTCTGGAAACACCATATATTTT.

This clone was seen once. The CDR3 is CSVLIGQTDSPLHF. CDR3 in DNA: TGCAGCGTCTTGATTGGACAGACCGATTCACCCCTCCACTTT. The chain carries TRBV29-1 and TRBJ1-6, with D tentatively TRBD1 (6 bases). Germline CDR1 and CDR2: SQVTM and ANQGSEA. This CDR3 comprises 14 residues. The V gene lost 6 bases and the J gene lost 8 bases, with 17 bases spanning the gap.

This chain joins TRBV9 and TRBJ2-3; 9 bases match TRBD2. From germline, CDR1 is SGDLS and CDR2 YYNGEE. The V and J ends lost 5 bases and 0 bases, in that order; junction bases with no gene match: 10. The CDR3 runs 17 residues. The CDR3 region has the DNA TGTGCCAGCAGGCGCGGGGGGGCAGTTTTTAGCACAGATACGCAGTATTTT. Protein product: CASRRGGAVFSTDTQYF.

The rearrangement uses TRBV6-5 and TRBJ1-1; D gene uncertain. The CDR3 totals 15 residues. Trimming shortened V by 0 bases and J by 1 base, and 9 bases separated the two germline ends. Per germline, CDR1 MNHEY and CDR2 SVGAGI. CDR3 protein: CASSYSKRTNTEAFF. The CDR3 DNA reads as TGTGCCAGCAGTTACTCGAAGAGAACGAACACTGAAGCTTTCTTT.

The V and J genes are TRBV5-1 and TRBJ2-5, with 7 nucleotides matching TRBD1. With 2 bases clipped from V and 5 bases from J, the junction kept 6 bases outside the gene matches. Looked up from germline, CDR1 is SGHRS and CDR2 is YFSETQ. This CDR3 has 14 residues. The CDR3 region is CASSLQGLGETQYF. In DNA, the CDR3 is TGCGCCAGCAGCTTACAGGGGTTGGGTGAGACCCAGTACTTC.

Only a few counts were recorded for this clone. V gene TRBV7-2 combines with J gene TRBJ1-5; TRBD1 aligns across 7 bases. This CDR3 comprises 13 residues. V shed 4 bases and J 5 bases; nucleotides not matched to a gene: 2. The germline V gene has CDR1 SGHTA and CDR2 FQGNSA. This CDR3 reads CASSWDSHQPQHF. CDR3 sequence (DNA): TGTGCCAGCAGCTGGGACAGCCATCAGCCCCAGCATTTT.

The table lists this clone with a few counts. The V call is TRBV18, the J call TRBJ1-5; maybe TRBD1 (6 bases). Germline V lookup: CDR1 KGHSH, CDR2 LQKENI. The V and J ends lost 4 bases and 0 bases respectively, with 13 bases between them. The CDR3 loop spans 16 amino acids. In DNA, the CDR3 is TGTGCCAGCTCACAGGACAGCCCGAATAGCAATCAGCCCCAGCATTTT. Translating gives CASSQDSPNSNQPQHF.

V gene TRBV28 combines with J gene TRBJ2-1, with a weak D call TRBD2 (6 bases). Germline V gives CDR1 MDHEN, CDR2 SYDVKM. Trimming shortened V by 3 bases and J by 6 bases, and 12 bases separated the two germline ends. The CDR3 has 14 amino acids. CDR3 nucleotides: TGTGCCAGCAGTTTTTTGGGGAGGAGCAATGAGCAGTTCTTC. Protein product: CASSFLGRSNEQFF. The whole variable domain, filled in from reference TRBV28 and TRBJ2-1, reads DVKVTQSSRYLVKRTGEKVFLECVQDMDHENMFWYRQDPGLGLRLIYFSYDVKMKEKGDIPEGYSVSREKKERFSLILESASTNQTSMYLCASSFLGRSNEQFFGPGTRLTVL.

The V call is TRBV10-3, the J call TRBJ1-1, with 7 bases aligning to TRBD1. Germline V gene sequence: CDR1 ENHRY, CDR2 SYGVKD. The CDR3 sequence is 13 residues long. The J segment lost 10 bases and the V segment lost 2 bases, leaving 7 bases of the junction unmatched. CDR3 nucleotide sequence: TGTGCCATCAGTGAGGATACGGGACAGCGAGCTTTCTTT. As protein: CAISEDTGQRAFF.

The chain links TRBV3-1 (or the pseudogene TRBV3-2) to TRBJ1-3; perhaps TRBD1 as D (5 bases). This CDR3 is 17 amino acids long. The V and J ends lost 0 bases and 3 bases respectively, with 15 bases between them. The V gene's germline CDR1 is LGHDT and CDR2 YNNKEL (reference sequence). CDR3 loop: CASSQDHYRNSGNTIYF. The CDR3 nucleotides are TGTGCCAGCAGCCAAGACCACTACAGGAATAGTGGAAACACCATATATTTT.

The rearrangement uses TRBV5-6 and TRBJ2-5; the match to TRBD1 covers 11 bases. Per the germline V gene, CDR1 is SGHDT and CDR2 is YYEEEE. V shed 1 base and J 5 bases; nucleotides not matched to a gene: 4. The CDR3 totals 15 residues. For the CDR3, the DNA is TGTGCCAGCAGCTTGAGGACAGGGGGCCGGGAGACCCAGTACTTC. This gives the protein CASSLRTGGRETQYF.

The chain employs TRBV24-1 and TRBJ1-2; 9 nucleotides match TRBD1. CDR1 and CDR2 (germline): KGHDR, SFDVKD. CDR3 length: 13 residues. V gave up 9 bases and J gave up 7 bases; unmatched junction bases: 8. CDR3 coding DNA: TGTGCCACCTCAAAACAGGGGGCAGGTGGCTACACCTTC. Its translation is CATSKQGAGGYTF.

The chain recombines TRBV11-3 with TRBJ2-1; possible D gene TRBD2, 6 bases. Germline loops: CDR1 SGHNT, CDR2 YENEEA. CDR3 size: 16 residues. The V end lost 1 base, the J end lost 3 bases, and 13 bases lay between the germline ends. DNA of the CDR3: TGTGCCAGCAGCTTAGTAGGCGGGACCATCTACAATGAGCAGTTCTTC. The encoded protein is CASSLVGGTIYNEQFF.

V gene TRBV19 combines with J gene TRBJ2-3, with D possibly being TRBD1 (6 bases). Germline-derived CDR1 and CDR2 are LNHDA and SQIVND (reference sequence). Trimming removed 5 bases at V and 2 bases at J, with 14 bases between. This CDR3 spans 15 amino acids. The CDR3 nucleotides read TGTGCCAGTAGTCGAACCGGGACAAACACAGATACGCAGTATTTT. It specifies CASSRTGTNTDTQYF.

This sequence joins TRBV12-5 and TRBJ2-2; D may be TRBD2 (5 bases). Germline V lookup: CDR1 LGHNT, CDR2 FRNRAP. V was shortened by 0 bases and J by 1 base, with 6 bases between the two germline ends. The CDR3 contains 15 residues. This CDR3 is CASGLVGVNTGELFF. CDR3 nucleotides: TGTGCTAGTGGTTTGGTGGGAGTGAACACCGGGGAGCTGTTTTTT.

The chain links TRBV13 to TRBJ2-2, with TRBD2 matching over 12 bases. The germline V gene encodes CDR1 PRHDT and CDR2 FYEKMQ (reference sequence). This CDR3 comprises 17 residues. V shed 3 bases, J shed 5 bases, and the junction held 7 bases outside the gene matches. Here the CDR3 reads CASSFLAGGPGTGELFF. CDR3 nucleotide sequence: TGTGCCAGCAGCTTCCTAGCGGGAGGGCCAGGGACCGGGGAGCTGTTTTTT.

In DNA form, the CDR3 reads TGTGCCTGGAGTGTGGGACACAATGTACAAGAGACCCAGTACTTC. Translating it yields CAWSVGHNVQETQYF. This sequence joins TRBV30 and TRBJ2-5, with D possibly being TRBD1 (6 bases). Per germline, CDR1 GTSNPN and CDR2 SVGIG (reference sequence). The CDR3 is 15 amino acids. Trimming removed 0 bases from V and 2 bases from J, with 13 bases in between.

Here the CDR3 reads CASSDANTGELFF. The DNA for the CDR3 is TGCGCCAGCAGTGACGCGAACACCGGGGAGCTGTTTTTT. V usage is TRBV10-1 and J usage is TRBJ2-2; D gene unclear. CDR1 and CDR2 from the germline V gene are WNHNN and SYGVQD (reference sequence). With 3 bases removed from V and 0 bases from J, the gap between germline ends came to 2 bases. The CDR3 is made up of 13 amino acids.

The sample holds a few counts of this clone. This chain connects TRBV10-2 to TRBJ1-5; maybe TRBD1 (5 bases). V lost 3 bases and J lost 8, with 17 bases in between. The V gene's germline CDR1 is WSHSY and CDR2 SAAADI. This CDR3 has 15 amino acids. For the CDR3, the DNA is TGCGCCAGCAGTGATCAGGCAGGGCTGCTAGAGCCCCAGCATTTT. It encodes CASSDQAGLLEPQHF.

The rearrangement joins TRBV7-2 to TRBJ2-1; TRBD2 agrees at 8 bases. The CDR3 has 16 residues. V shed 1 base, J shed 8 bases, and the junction held 10 bases outside the gene matches. Germline CDR1 is SGHTA and CDR2 is FQGNSA. The CDR3 protein is CASSLVAGGFGDEQFF. In nucleotides, the CDR3 is TGTGCCAGCAGCTTAGTGGCGGGAGGCTTCGGGGATGAGCAGTTCTTC.